The TCR beta chain under discussion was sequenced for a study of control samples from healthy donors and cancer patients. This clone was counted between two and nine times. The table came from immunoSEQ multiplex PCR; TCRdb's copy has only in-frame clones and leaves some out. The sample carries around 180,000 clones, around 88% recorded once. Germline V gene lookup returns CDR1 MNHEY and CDR2 SMNVEV (reference sequence). The CDR3 is 14 residues long. After removal of 5 bases from V and 2 bases from J, the junction contained 5 bases not matched to a gene. The sequence came from a woman in her twenties or thirties in good health. The chain joins TRBV27 to TRBJ1-2; 7 bases line up with TRBD1. The sequencing input was blood. The CDR3, as DNA: TGTGCCAGCAGTCCCCAGGGGGGGAACTATGGCTACACCTTC. Protein product: CASSPQGGNYGYTF.